A selection of T cell receptor beta chains follows, all from one sample in a study of blood T cell repertoires in COVID-19. The assay was immunoSEQ multiplex PCR, and TCRdb's table has in-frame clones only and misses some. The sample holds roughly 95,000 clones, roughly 78% seen once. Specimen: peripheral blood. Receptors originate from a man aged 50-60 years with active or convalescent COVID-19. Both conserved end residues are part of each CDR3. D genes are given only for firm matches. Rows give clone size only sometimes, using once, few, many, or a class for an expanded clone.

.	TRBV14	TRBJ2-2	.	TGTGCCAGCAGCCAACTTCCGAGGCGGCGAGTCACCGGGGAGCTGTTTTTT	CASSQLPRRRVTGELFF
.	TRBV4-3	TRBJ2-7	few	TGCGCCAGCAGCCAAGACAGCCAGCGGAGCTACGAGCAGTACTTC	CASSQDSQRSYEQYF
.	TRBV3-1/TRBV3-2	TRBJ1-3	.	TGTGCCAGCAGCCAAGGCACAGGGCTAAACTCTGGAAACACCATATATTTT	CASSQGTGLNSGNTIYF
TRBD2	TRBV4-2	TRBJ2-5	.	TGTGCCAGCAGCCAGAGTAGCGGGGGGGCGGAAGAGACCCAGTACTTC	CASSQSSGGAEETQYF
.	TRBV5-6	TRBJ1-3	.	TGTGCCAGCAGCTTGGACGGAGGTAACACTGGAAACACCATATATTTT	CASSLDGGNTGNTIYF
TRBD1	TRBV13	TRBJ2-4	.	TGTGCCAGCAGTCCCGGACAGGGATATGCCAAAAACATTCAGTACTTC	CASSPGQGYAKNIQYF
.	TRBV3-1/TRBV3-2	TRBJ1-2	.	TGTGCCAGCAGCCAAGGTTCGGTCGGGTCCCCCTATGGCTACACCTTC	CASSQGSVGSPYGYTF
TRBD2	TRBV28	TRBJ2-3	once	TGTGCCAGCAGTCCTCGGACTAGCGGGGCCCTTAGCACAGATACGCAGTATTTT	CASSPRTSGALSTDTQYF
.	TRBV25-1	TRBJ1-2	.	TGTGCCAGCAGTGAGGGGACAAACCATGGCTACACCTTC	CASSEGTNHGYTF
TRBD2	TRBV10-1	TRBJ2-5	.	TGCGCCAGCAGTCGCGCCCCCGGGACTAACCAAGAGACCCAGTACTTC	CASSRAPGTNQETQYF
TRBD2	TRBV18	TRBJ2-5	.	TGTGCCAGCTCGCAAACTAGCGGACAAGAGACCCAGTACTTC	CASSQTSGQETQYF
TRBD1	TRBV27	TRBJ2-1	.	TGTGCCAGCAGTCGACCAGGGGGCTCCTACAATGAGCAGTTCTTC	CASSRPGGSYNEQFF
.	TRBV4-1	TRBJ1-1	.	TGCGCCAGCAGCCTTCACCCACAGGGCGTGAGAGGACACACTGAAGCTTTCTTT	CASSLHPQGVRGHTEAFF
TRBD1	TRBV20-1	TRBJ1-5	.	TGCAGTGCTAGTTCGACAGGGGAGAGTGGCCAGCCCCAGCATTTT	CSASSTGESGQPQHF
.	TRBV18	TRBJ1-6	.	TGTGCCAGCTCACCGCCAGGGGATGGTTCACCCCTCCACTTT	CASSPPGDGSPLHF
TRBD2	TRBV7-2	TRBJ2-7	.	TGTGCCAGCAGCCTCGGGACTAGCGGCGAGCAGTACTTC	CASSLGTSGEQYF
TRBD1	TRBV2	TRBJ2-3	.	TGTGCCAGCAGTTCGGACAGGTCCACAGATACGCAGTATTTT	CASSSDRSTDTQYF
.	TRBV12-3/TRBV12-4	TRBJ1-5	.	TGTGCCAGCAGTTTTGGAGATAATCAGCCCCAGCATTTT	CASSFGDNQPQHF
.	TRBV5-1	TRBJ2-2	.	TGCGCCAGCAGCTTGCAGGGGACGAACACCGGGGAGCTGTTTTTT	CASSLQGTNTGELFF
TRBD1	TRBV6-5	TRBJ2-2	few	TGTGCCAGCAGGGGGACAGGAGGGAACACCGGGGAGCTGTTTTTT	CASRGTGGNTGELFF
TRBD2	TRBV2	TRBJ2-3	.	TGTGCCAGCAGTCGGTGGACTAGCGGGGGGGGCACAGATACGCAGTATTTT	CASSRWTSGGGTDTQYF
TRBD1	TRBV6-5	TRBJ2-2	.	TGTGCCAGCAGTCGACAGGGGATAGTCACCGGGGAGCTGTTTTTT	CASSRQGIVTGELFF
.	TRBV3-1/TRBV3-2	TRBJ2-3	.	TGTGCCAGCAGCCAAGATCCGGGGGGCACAGATACGCAGTATTTT	CASSQDPGGTDTQYF
TRBD1	TRBV6-5	TRBJ1-1	.	TGTGCCAGCAGTTCCCCGCTGGGACAGGGCCCTGAAGCTTTCTTT	CASSSPLGQGPEAFF
.	TRBV20-1	TRBJ1-1	.	TGCAGTGCTAGTCCCGCGACAGGAATGAACACTGAAGCTTTCTTT	CSASPATGMNTEAFF
.	TRBV24-1	TRBJ1-5	once	TGTGCCACCAGTGATTCGGGTTATCAGCCCCAGCATTTT	CATSDSGYQPQHF
TRBD1	TRBV6-5	TRBJ2-7	.	TGTGCCAGCAGACCACCCGGGACAGGGATCTACGAGCAGTACTTC	CASRPPGTGIYEQYF
TRBD1	TRBV11-3	TRBJ1-2	once	TGTGCCAGCAGCTTCCTGACAGGGGAGGGCTACACCTTC	CASSFLTGEGYTF
TRBD1	TRBV28	TRBJ2-7	.	TGTGCCAGCAGTCCAACCCGGGACAGGGCTTCCTACGAGCAGTACTTC	CASSPTRDRASYEQYF
TRBD1	TRBV6-5	TRBJ1-4	few	TGTGCCTCGTGCAGGGGGACAGGGGACGAAAAACTGTTTTTT	CASCRGTGDEKLFF
TRBD1	TRBV2	TRBJ1-1	.	TGTGCCACCTCAGCAGGGGGGACTTTCTTT	CATSAGGTFF
TRBD1	TRBV27	TRBJ2-6	.	TGTGCCAGCAGCCCCCGCCCGGGACAGGGGGCGTCTGGGGCCAACGTCCTGACTTTC	CASSPRPGQGASGANVLTF
.	TRBV10-1	TRBJ1-4	.	TGCGCCAGCAGCCCCGGGACAAGCCATAATGAAAAACTGTTTTTT	CASSPGTSHNEKLFF
TRBD1	TRBV5-5	TRBJ1-4	.	TGTGCCAGCATAGGTACCGGGACAGGGCAGGAAAAACTGTTTTTT	CASIGTGTGQEKLFF
.	TRBV7-6	TRBJ1-2	.	TGTGCCAGCAGCTTAGATACGAGGGGGAACTATGGCTACACCTTC	CASSLDTRGNYGYTF
.	TRBV5-4	TRBJ1-6	.	TGTGCCAGCAGCACCGGGTCCTTTTATTCACCCCTCCACTTT	CASSTGSFYSPLHF
.	TRBV29-1	TRBJ2-2	.	TGCAGCGTTGTTGGGGGCAGCACCGGGGAGCTGTTTTTT	CSVVGGSTGELFF
TRBD2	TRBV18	TRBJ2-7	few	TGTGCCAGCTCACCACCGGGACTAAACTACGAGCAGTACTTC	CASSPPGLNYEQYF
TRBD2	TRBV2	TRBJ2-3	.	TGTGCCAGCAGTTATAGCGGGGGACGCACAGATACGCAGTATTTT	CASSYSGGRTDTQYF
.	TRBV19	TRBJ1-1	.	TGTGCCAGTAGTCAAACCCAGGGGACCTTGAACACTGAAGCTTTCTTT	CASSQTQGTLNTEAFF
.	TRBV2	TRBJ1-1	.	TGTGCCAGCAGCCGGGACACGAACACTGAAGCTTTCTTT	CASSRDTNTEAFF
.	TRBV5-6	TRBJ2-3	once	TGTGCCAGCAGCTTTCACTTAGATACGCAGTATTTT	CASSFHLDTQYF
.	TRBV24-1	TRBJ1-2	.	TGTGCCACCAGCGGCAGGGGAAACTATGGCTACACCTTC	CATSGRGNYGYTF